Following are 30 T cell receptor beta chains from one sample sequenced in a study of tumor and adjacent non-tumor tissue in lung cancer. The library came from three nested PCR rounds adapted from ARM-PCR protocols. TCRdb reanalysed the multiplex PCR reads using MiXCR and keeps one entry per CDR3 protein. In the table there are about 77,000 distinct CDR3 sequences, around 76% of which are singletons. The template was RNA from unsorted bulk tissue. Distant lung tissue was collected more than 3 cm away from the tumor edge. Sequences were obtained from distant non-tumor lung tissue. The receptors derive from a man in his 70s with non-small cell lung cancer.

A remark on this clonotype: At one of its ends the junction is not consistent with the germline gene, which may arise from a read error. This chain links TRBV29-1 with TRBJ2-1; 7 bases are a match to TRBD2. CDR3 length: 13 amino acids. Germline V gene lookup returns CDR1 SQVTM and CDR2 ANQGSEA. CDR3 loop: CSVRVHGTNGQFF. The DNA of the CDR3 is TGCAGCGTTCGGGTCCATGGGACTAATGGGCAGTTCTTC.

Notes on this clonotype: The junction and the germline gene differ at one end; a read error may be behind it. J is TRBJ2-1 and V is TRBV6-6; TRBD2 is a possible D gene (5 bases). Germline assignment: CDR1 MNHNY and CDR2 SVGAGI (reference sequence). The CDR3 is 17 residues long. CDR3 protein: CASTYSMGSSSHNEQFF. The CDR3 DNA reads TGTGCCAGCACTTACTCGATGGGGTCTAGCTCCCACAATGAGCAGTTCTTC.

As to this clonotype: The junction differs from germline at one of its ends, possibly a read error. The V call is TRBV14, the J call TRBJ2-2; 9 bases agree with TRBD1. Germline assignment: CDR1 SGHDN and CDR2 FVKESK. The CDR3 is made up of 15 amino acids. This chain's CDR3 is CTSSRDRVITGELFF. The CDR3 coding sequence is TGTACCAGCAGCCGGGACAGGGTGATCACCGGGGAGCTGTTTTTT.

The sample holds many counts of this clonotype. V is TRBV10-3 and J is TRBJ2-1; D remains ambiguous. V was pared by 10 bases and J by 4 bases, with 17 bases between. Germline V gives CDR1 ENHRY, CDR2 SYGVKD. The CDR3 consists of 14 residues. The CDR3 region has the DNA TGTGCCACCCAAGACCCGCCGGCGTACAATGAGCAGTTCTTC. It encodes CATQDPPAYNEQFF.

The CDR3 DNA follows: TGTGTCAGTACACTCGCGGGGGGCAGGAATCAGCCCCAGCATTTT. Its translation is CVSTLAGGRNQPQHF. The rearrangement joins TRBV6-2 or TRBV6-3 to TRBJ1-5, with D maybe TRBD1 (6 bases). CDR3 length equals 15 residues. CDR1 is MNHEY and CDR2 is SVGEGT in the germline V gene.

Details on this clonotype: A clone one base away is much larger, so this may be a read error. DNA of the CDR3: TGTGCCAGCAGTCGGTACACTGAAACTTTCTTT. It codes for CASSRYTETFF. The chain has TRBV12-3 or TRBV12-4 and TRBJ1-1; D not certain. The CDR3 length is 11 residues.

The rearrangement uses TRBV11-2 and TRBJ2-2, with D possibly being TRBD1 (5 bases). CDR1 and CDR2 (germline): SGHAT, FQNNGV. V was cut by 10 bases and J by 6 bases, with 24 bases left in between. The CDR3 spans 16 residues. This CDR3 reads CAINLVGTGVAGELFF. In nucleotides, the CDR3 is TGTGCCATTAACTTAGTGGGCACAGGAGTTGCCGGGGAGCTGTTTTTT.

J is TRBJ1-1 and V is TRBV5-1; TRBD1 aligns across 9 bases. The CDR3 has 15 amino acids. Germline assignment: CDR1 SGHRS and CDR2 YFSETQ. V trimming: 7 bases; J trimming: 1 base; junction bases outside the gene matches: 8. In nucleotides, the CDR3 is TGCGCCAGCCGAACAGGGGGCTACACGAACACTGAAGCTTTCTTT. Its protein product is CASRTGGYTNTEAFF.

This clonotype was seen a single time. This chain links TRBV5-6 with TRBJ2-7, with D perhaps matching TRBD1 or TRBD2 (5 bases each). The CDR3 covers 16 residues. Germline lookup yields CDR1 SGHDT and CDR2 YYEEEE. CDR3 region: CASSSVVRDGTYEQYV. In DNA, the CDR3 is TGTGCCAGCAGCTCCGTTGTCCGGGACGGGACCTACGAGCAGTATGTC.

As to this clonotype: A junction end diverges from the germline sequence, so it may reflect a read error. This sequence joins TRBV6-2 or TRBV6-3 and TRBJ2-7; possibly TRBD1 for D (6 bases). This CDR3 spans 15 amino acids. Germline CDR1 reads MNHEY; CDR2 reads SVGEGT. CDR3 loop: CANSTMIGGSYEQYF. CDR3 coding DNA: TGTGCCAACAGTACTATGATAGGGGGATCCTACGAGCAGTACTTC.

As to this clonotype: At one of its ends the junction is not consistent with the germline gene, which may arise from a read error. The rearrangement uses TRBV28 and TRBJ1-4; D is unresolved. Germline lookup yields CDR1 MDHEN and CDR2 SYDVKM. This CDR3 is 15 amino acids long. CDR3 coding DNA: TGTGCCAACAGTTTATGGTCAGGTACTAATGAAAAACTGCTTTTT. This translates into CANSLWSGTNEKLLF.

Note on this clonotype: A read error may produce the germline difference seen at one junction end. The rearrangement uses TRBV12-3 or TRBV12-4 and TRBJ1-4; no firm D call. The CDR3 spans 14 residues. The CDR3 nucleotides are TGTGCCAACAGTTTGAGCGGTCTAGGTGAAAAACTGATTTTT. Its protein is CANSLSGLGEKLIF.

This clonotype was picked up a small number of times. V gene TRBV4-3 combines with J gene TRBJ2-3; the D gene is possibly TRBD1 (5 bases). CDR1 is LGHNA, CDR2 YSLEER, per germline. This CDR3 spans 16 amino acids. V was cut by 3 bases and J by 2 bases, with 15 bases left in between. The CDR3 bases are TGCGCCAGCAGCCAGGCCAAAGGGGCGCCCACAGATACGCAGTATTTT. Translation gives CASSQAKGAPTDTQYF.

The CDR3 loop is CASIGLANSYNEQFF. As DNA, the CDR3 is TGTGCCTCCATCGGGCTAGCCAACTCCTACAATGAGCAGTTCTTC. This chain connects TRBV6-2 or TRBV6-3 to TRBJ2-1; the D gene is possibly TRBD2 (5 bases). Germline CDR1 MNHEY, CDR2 SVGEGT. The CDR3 is made up of 15 amino acids. Trimming shortened V by 11 bases and J by 0 bases, and 17 bases separated the two germline ends.

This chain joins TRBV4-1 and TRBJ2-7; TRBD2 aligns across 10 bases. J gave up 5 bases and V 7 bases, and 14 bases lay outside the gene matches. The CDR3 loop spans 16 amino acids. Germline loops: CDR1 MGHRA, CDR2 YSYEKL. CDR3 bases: TGCGCCAGCACTCGGAGTCTAGCGGGAGAGGGGGACGAGCAGTACTTC. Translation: CASTRSLAGEGDEQYF.

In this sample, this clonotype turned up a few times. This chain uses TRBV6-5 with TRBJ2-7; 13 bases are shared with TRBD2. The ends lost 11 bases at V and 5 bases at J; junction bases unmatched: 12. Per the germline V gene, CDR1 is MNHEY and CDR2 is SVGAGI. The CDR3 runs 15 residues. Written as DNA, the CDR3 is TGTGCCCGCGGGTTTACTAGCGGGGGGGCAGACGAGCAGTACTTC. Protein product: CARGFTSGGADEQYF.

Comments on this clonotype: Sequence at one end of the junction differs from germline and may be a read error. The CDR3 DNA sequence: TGCAGCGTTTACGGGGGGGTAGGCAAAAACATTCAATACTTC. Translating gives CSVYGGVGKNIQYF. The chain links TRBV29-1 to TRBJ2-4, with 8 bases lining up with TRBD2. The germline V gene encodes CDR1 SQVTM and CDR2 ANQGSEA. This CDR3 has 14 residues. The complete variable domain, with remaining parts taken from reference TRBV29-1 and TRBJ2-4, reads SAVISQKPSRDICQRGTSLTIQCQVDSQVTMMFWYRQQPGQSLTLIATANQGSEATYESGFVIDKFPISRPNLTFSTLTVSNMSPEDSSIYLCSVYGGVGKNIQYFGAGTRLSVL.

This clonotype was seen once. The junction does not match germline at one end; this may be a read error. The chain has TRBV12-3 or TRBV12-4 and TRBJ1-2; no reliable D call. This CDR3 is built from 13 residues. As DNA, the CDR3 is TGTGCCAGCAGTTTCGGGCCGAGATATGGCTACATCTTC. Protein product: CASSFGPRYGYIF.

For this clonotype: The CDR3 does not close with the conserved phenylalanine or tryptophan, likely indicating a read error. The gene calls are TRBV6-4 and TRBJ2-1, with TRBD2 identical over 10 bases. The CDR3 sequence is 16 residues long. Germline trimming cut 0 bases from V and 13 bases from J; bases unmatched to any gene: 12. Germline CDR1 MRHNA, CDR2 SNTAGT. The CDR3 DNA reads TGTGCCAGCAGTGACTCGGCTCTAGCGGGGGAATACGAACAGTTCTTA. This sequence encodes CASSDSALAGEYEQFL.

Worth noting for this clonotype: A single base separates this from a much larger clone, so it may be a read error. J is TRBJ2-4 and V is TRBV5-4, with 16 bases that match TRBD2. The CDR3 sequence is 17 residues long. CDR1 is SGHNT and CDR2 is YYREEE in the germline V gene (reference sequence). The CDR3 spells CASSWGLAGGGKNILYF. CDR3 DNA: TGTGCCAGCAGCTGGGGACTAGCGGGAGGGGGCAAAAACATTCTGTACTTC. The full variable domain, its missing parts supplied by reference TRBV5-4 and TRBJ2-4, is ETGVTQSPTHLIKTRGQQVTLRCSSQSGHNTVSWYQQALGQGPQFIFQYYREEENGRGNFPPRFSGLQFPNYSSELNVNALELDDSALYLCASSWGLAGGGKNILYFGAGTRLSVL.

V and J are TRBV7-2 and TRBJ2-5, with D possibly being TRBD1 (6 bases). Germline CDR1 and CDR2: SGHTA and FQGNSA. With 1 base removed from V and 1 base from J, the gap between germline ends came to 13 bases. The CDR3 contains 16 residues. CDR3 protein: CTSSLGGRGFQETQYF. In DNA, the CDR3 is TGTACCAGCAGCTTAGGCGGCAGGGGATTCCAAGAGACCCAGTACTTC.

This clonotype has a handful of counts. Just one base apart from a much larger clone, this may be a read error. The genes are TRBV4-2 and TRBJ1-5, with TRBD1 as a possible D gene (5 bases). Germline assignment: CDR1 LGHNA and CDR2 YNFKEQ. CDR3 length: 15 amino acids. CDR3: CTSSQDWGSNQPQHF. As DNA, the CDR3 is TGTACCAGCAGCCAAGATTGGGGGTCCAATCAGCCCCAGCATTTT.

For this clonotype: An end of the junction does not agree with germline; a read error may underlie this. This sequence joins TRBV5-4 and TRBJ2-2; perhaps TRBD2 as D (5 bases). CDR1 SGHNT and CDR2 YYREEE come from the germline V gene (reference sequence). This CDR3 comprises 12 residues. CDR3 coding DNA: TGTGCCAGGAGCTCAGAGACCGGGGAGCTGTCTTTT. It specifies CARSSETGELSF.

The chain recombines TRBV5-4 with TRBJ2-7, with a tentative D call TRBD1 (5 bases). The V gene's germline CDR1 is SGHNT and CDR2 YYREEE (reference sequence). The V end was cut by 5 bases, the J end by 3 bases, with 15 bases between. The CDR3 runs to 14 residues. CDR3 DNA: TGTGCCAGCAGTTCGCTCGGCAGGGACTACGAGCAGTACTTC. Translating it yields CASSSLGRDYEQYF. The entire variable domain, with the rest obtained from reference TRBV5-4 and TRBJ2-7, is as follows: ETGVTQSPTHLIKTRGQQVTLRCSSQSGHNTVSWYQQALGQGPQFIFQYYREEENGRGNFPPRFSGLQFPNYSSELNVNALELDDSALYLCASSSLGRDYEQYFGPGTRLTVT.

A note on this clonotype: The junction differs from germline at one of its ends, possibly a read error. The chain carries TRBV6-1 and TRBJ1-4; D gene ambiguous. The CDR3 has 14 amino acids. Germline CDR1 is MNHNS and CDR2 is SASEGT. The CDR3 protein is CSSSVGHGNEKLFF. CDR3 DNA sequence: TGTTCCAGCAGTGTAGGTCATGGGAATGAAAAACTGTTTTTT.

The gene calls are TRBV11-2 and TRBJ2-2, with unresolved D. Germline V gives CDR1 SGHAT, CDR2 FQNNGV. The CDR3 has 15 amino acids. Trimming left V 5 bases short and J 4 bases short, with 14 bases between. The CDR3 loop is CASSISQMVTGELFF. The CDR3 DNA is TGTGCCAGCAGCATAAGTCAGATGGTCACCGGGGAGCTGTTTTTT. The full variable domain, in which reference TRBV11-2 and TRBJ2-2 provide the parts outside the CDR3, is EAGVAQSPRYKIIEKRQSVAFWCNPISGHATLYWYQQILGQGPKLLIQFQNNGVVDDSQLPKDRFSAERLKGVDSTLKIQPAKLEDSAVYLCASSISQMVTGELFFGEGSRLTVL.

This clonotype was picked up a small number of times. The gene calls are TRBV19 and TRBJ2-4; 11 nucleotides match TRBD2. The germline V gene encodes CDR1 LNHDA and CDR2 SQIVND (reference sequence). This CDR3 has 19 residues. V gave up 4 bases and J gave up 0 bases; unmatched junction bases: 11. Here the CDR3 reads CASSKGLAVNPLAKNIQYF. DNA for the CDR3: TGTGCCAGTAGTAAGGGACTAGCGGTTAACCCGCTAGCCAAAAACATTCAGTACTTC.

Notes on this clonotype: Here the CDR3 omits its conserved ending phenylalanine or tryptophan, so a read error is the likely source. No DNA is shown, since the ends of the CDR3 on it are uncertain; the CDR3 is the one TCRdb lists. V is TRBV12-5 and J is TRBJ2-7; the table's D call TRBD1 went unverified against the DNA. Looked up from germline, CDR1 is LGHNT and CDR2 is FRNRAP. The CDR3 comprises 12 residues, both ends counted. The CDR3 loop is CASGPYPEELYL.

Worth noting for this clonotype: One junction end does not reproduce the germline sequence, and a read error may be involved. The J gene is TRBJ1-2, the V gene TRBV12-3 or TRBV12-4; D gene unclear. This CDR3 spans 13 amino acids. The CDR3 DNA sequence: TGTGCCAACAGTTTTCGGTCCAGTCCCGGCTACACCTTC. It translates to CANSFRSSPGYTF.

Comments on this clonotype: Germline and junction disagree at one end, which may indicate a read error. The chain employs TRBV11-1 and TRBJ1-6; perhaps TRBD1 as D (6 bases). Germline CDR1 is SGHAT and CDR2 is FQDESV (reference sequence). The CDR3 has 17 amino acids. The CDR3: CASSSKRETGSNSLLHF. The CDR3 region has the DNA TGTGCCAGCAGTTCCAAACGCGAGACAGGCTCCAATTCACTCCTCCACTTC.